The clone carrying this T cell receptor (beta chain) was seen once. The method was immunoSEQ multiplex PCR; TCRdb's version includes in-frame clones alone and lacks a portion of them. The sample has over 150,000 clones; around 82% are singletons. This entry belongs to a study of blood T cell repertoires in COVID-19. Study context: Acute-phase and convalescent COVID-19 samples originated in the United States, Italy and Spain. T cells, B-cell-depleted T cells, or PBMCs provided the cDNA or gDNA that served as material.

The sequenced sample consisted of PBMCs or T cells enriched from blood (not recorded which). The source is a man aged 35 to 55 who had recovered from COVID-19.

Written as DNA, the CDR3 is TGTGCCAGCAGCCAAATTGACAGGGGCGAGCAGTACTTC. It specifies CASSQIDRGEQYF. This chain connects TRBV5-4 to TRBJ2-7; 8 nucleotides match TRBD1. The CDR3 has 13 residues. Germline CDR1 and CDR2: SGHNT and YYREEE (reference sequence). V was pared by 4 bases and J by 6 bases, with 6 bases of the junction left unmatched. Drawing the rest from reference TRBV5-4 and TRBJ2-7, the complete variable domain is ETGVTQSPTHLIKTRGQQVTLRCSSQSGHNTVSWYQQALGQGPQFIFQYYREEENGRGNFPPRFSGLQFPNYSSELNVNALELDDSALYLCASSQIDRGEQYFGPGTRLTVT.